These 23 T cell receptor beta chains were sequenced from one sample in a study of PD-1 blockade in classical Hodgkin lymphoma. Only in-frame clones appear in the TCRdb table, and some are missing; sequencing was by immunoSEQ multiplex PCR. This sample has about 12,000 clones, with around 77% found just once. Every patient was affected by relapse after autologous stem cell transplantation, while exposure to brentuximab vedotin was not uniform. The sample consisted of peripheral blood mononuclear cells (PBMCs), taken at baseline. All receptors derive from a human donor with classical Hodgkin lymphoma.

The genes are TRBV5-8 and TRBJ1-4, with a weak D call TRBD1 (6 bases). The CDR3 is 14 residues long. Germline loops: CDR1 SGHTS, CDR2 YDEGEE. Deletions cut 1 base from V and 10 bases from J, with 14 bases between. CDR3 in amino acids: CASSLFGTTGKLFF. CDR3 DNA sequence: TGTGCCAGCAGCTTGTTCGGGACAACAGGAAAACTGTTTTTT. The whole variable domain, filled in from reference TRBV5-8 and TRBJ1-4, reads EAGVTQSPTHLIKTRGQQATLRCSPISGHTSVYWYQQALGLGLQFLLWYDEGEERNRGNFPPRFSGRQFPNYSSELNVNALELEDSALYLCASSLFGTTGKLFFGSGTQLSVL.

The chain employs TRBV5-6 and TRBJ2-7; no reliable D call. Deletions cut 0 bases from V and 0 bases from J, with 22 bases between. The CDR3 runs 19 residues. The germline CDR1 and CDR2 sequences are SGHDT and YYEEEE. The CDR3, as DNA: TGTGCCAGCAGCTTGGTTTATAGCATGGCCCTAAGGAGCTCCTACGAGCAGTACTTC. Translating it yields CASSLVYSMALRSSYEQYF.

The genes are TRBV6-5 and TRBJ1-1; D call uncertain. Germline V gene sequence: CDR1 MNHEY, CDR2 SVGAGI. Trimming took 2 bases from V and 4 from J, leaving 8 bases between them. This CDR3 contains 13 residues. The CDR3 DNA reads TGTGCCAGCAGTTACGTCGCTGGCACTGAAGCTTTCTTT. It encodes CASSYVAGTEAFF.

The gene calls are TRBV29-1 and TRBJ1-1, with TRBD1 identical over 10 bases. The CDR3 consists of 13 residues. The germline CDR1 and CDR2 sequences are SQVTM and ANQGSEA. The V and J ends lost 3 bases and 6 bases, in that order; junction bases with no gene match: 4. CDR3 residues: CSVDGQGESEAFF. The CDR3 nucleotides read TGCAGCGTTGATGGACAGGGGGAATCTGAAGCTTTCTTT.

The chain joins TRBV4-1 to TRBJ1-4, with a possible D match to TRBD1 (5 bases). Deletions cut 0 bases from V and 8 bases from J, with 13 bases between. CDR3 length: 15 residues. Germline V gene sequence: CDR1 MGHRA, CDR2 YSYEKL. The CDR3 coding sequence is TGCGCCAGCAGCCAAGAAGGGCGACGGGGGGAAAAACTGTTTTTT. It specifies CASSQEGRRGEKLFF.

The chain links TRBV7-9 to TRBJ1-5; 7 bases fit TRBD1. Germline V gene sequence: CDR1 SEHNR, CDR2 FQNEAQ (reference sequence). This CDR3 has 16 residues. V lost 8 bases to trimming and J lost 2 bases; unmatched junction nucleotides: 12. CDR3 in amino acids: CASRTRTGACNQPQHF. Here the CDR3 DNA reads TGTGCCAGCCGAACTCGGACAGGAGCGTGCAATCAGCCCCAGCATTTT.

The genes are TRBV7-9 and TRBJ2-5, with 7 bases aligning to TRBD2. The ends lost 5 bases at V and 4 bases at J; junction bases unmatched: 7. CDR3 length: 14 residues. Germline V lookup: CDR1 SEHNR, CDR2 FQNEAQ (reference sequence). The DNA for the CDR3 is TGTGCCAGCAGCAGGAAAGCGGGGAGAGAGACCCAGTACTTC. Protein product: CASSRKAGRETQYF. The full variable domain, in which reference TRBV7-9 and TRBJ2-5 provide the parts outside the CDR3, is DTGVSQNPRHKITKRGQNVTFRCDPISEHNRLYWYRQTLGQGPEFLTYFQNEAQLEKSRLLSDRFSAERPKGSFSTLEIQRTEQGDSAMYLCASSRKAGRETQYFGPGTRLLVL.

The rearrangement uses TRBV28 and TRBJ2-7; 8 bases are shared with TRBD1. Germline V lookup: CDR1 MDHEN, CDR2 SYDVKM. V gave up 2 bases and J gave up 6 bases; unmatched junction bases: 9. The CDR3 extends over 15 amino acids. For the CDR3, the DNA is TGTGCCAGCAGTTTAGGACAGGGCTTGTCAGGCGAGCAGTACGTC. This translates into CASSLGQGLSGEQYV.

CDR3 DNA: TGTGCCAGCAGCAAATTTAATGGTGACAGGCGCTCTGGAAACACCATATATTTT. It translates to CASSKFNGDRRSGNTIYF. The chain is built from TRBV21-1 and TRBJ1-3; the D call in the table, TRBD1, was not verified against the DNA. TRBV21-1 is reported as a pseudogene. This CDR3 region has 18 residues.

The V gene is TRBV18, the J gene TRBJ2-5; the D is unclear. CDR1 is KGHSH, CDR2 LQKENI, per germline. CDR3 length: 12 residues. Trimming shortened V by 3 bases and J by 5 bases, and 7 bases separated the two germline ends. The DNA for the CDR3 is TGTGCCAGCTCACCTTCAAGGGAGACCCAGTACTTC. This sequence encodes CASSPSRETQYF.

V gene TRBV9 combines with J gene TRBJ1-2; 7 bases are shared with TRBD1. Losses at the gene ends were 3 bases for V and 8 bases for J; bases not matched to a gene: 16. Germline CDR1 reads SGDLS; CDR2 reads YYNGEE. The CDR3 spans 16 residues. The DNA for the CDR3 is TGTGCCAGCAGCGAGCCCCGTACAGGGGATTCAGGGGGCTACACCTTC. Translation: CASSEPRTGDSGGYTF.

This clone was found a few times. The chain recombines TRBV7-8 with TRBJ1-5; no definite D call. The germline V gene has CDR1 SGHVS and CDR2 FQNEAQ. CDR3 length: 13 amino acids. V lost 6 bases, J lost 5 bases, and 11 bases lay in between. The CDR3 nucleotides read TGTGCCAGCAGGAGGAGCGGGGATCAGCCCCAGCATTTT. Translation gives CASRRSGDQPQHF.

This clone was observed a few times. The CDR3 sequence is CASSESPLAGEAKNIQYF. CDR3 DNA sequence: TGTGCCAGCAGTGAATCCCCTCTAGCGGGAGAGGCCAAAAACATTCAGTACTTC. V gene TRBV25-1 combines with J gene TRBJ2-4; TRBD2 matches 10 bases. The CDR3 is 18 residues long. Germline V gene lookup returns CDR1 MGHDK and CDR2 SYGVNS. Losses at the gene ends were 1 base for V and 1 base for J; bases not matched to a gene: 7.

V usage is TRBV6-5 and J usage is TRBJ1-2; no reliable D call. The CDR3 loop spans 15 amino acids. From germline, CDR1 is MNHEY and CDR2 SVGAGI. Trimming cost V 6 bases and J 4 bases, with 18 bases left between them. The CDR3 is CASSPTQTTIYGYTF. The DNA for the CDR3 is TGTGCCAGCAGCCCCACCCAGACCACCATCTATGGCTACACCTTC.

V usage is TRBV5-4 and J usage is TRBJ2-7; D may be TRBD1 (6 bases). Trimming stripped 2 bases from V and 2 bases from J, with 11 bases between. Germline V gives CDR1 SGHNT, CDR2 YYREEE (reference sequence). There are 14 residues in the CDR3. CDR3 DNA: TGTGCCAGCAGCTTCAGGGGCCGCGCCTACGAGCAGTACTTC. It is translated as CASSFRGRAYEQYF.

This chain uses TRBV7-8 with TRBJ2-3, with TRBD2 matching 13 bases. The trim removed 6 bases at V and 4 bases at J, leaving 16 bases unmatched. Germline V CDR1 and CDR2: SGHVS, FQNEAQ. CDR3 size: 19 residues. CDR3 amino acids: CASSSSRRSTSGRPDTQYF. The CDR3 DNA reads as TGTGCCAGCAGTTCTAGCAGGCGGTCGACTAGCGGGAGGCCAGATACGCAGTATTTT.

The chain employs TRBV6-6 and TRBJ1-2, with unresolved D. The length of the CDR3 is 13 residues. Germline-derived CDR1 and CDR2 are MNHNY and SVGAGI (reference sequence). The V gene lost 2 bases and the J gene lost 6 bases, with 10 bases spanning the gap. The CDR3 DNA reads TGTGCCAGCAGTTACGTAGGGATCAATGGCTACACCTTC. Its protein product is CASSYVGINGYTF.

The rearrangement links TRBV5-4 to TRBJ1-2, with D perhaps matching TRBD1 (5 bases). Trimming shortened V by 1 base and J by 5 bases, and 15 bases separated the two germline ends. The CDR3 has 15 amino acids. The germline V gene has CDR1 SGHNT and CDR2 YYREEE (reference sequence). The CDR3 DNA follows: TGTGCCAGCAGCTTGAGGGCAGGGAGGGAGTATGGCTACACCTTC. This encodes CASSLRAGREYGYTF. Based on the CDR3 plus reference TRBV5-4 and TRBJ1-2, the full variable domain is ETGVTQSPTHLIKTRGQQVTLRCSSQSGHNTVSWYQQALGQGPQFIFQYYREEENGRGNFPPRFSGLQFPNYSSELNVNALELDDSALYLCASSLRAGREYGYTFGSGTRLTVV.

The V gene is TRBV27, the J gene TRBJ2-2; no reliable D call. The CDR3 runs 19 residues. The germline V and J ends were trimmed by 2 bases and 4 bases, with 23 bases remaining between them. CDR1 and CDR2 from the germline V gene are MNHEY and SMNVEV (reference sequence). CDR3 nucleotides: TGTGCCAGCAGTTTAGTCCCGCCCCAAGTGGTGAGTGGCACCGGGGAGCTGTTTTTT. The encoded protein is CASSLVPPQVVSGTGELFF.

In its sample, this clone was seen a few times. The chain links TRBV19 to TRBJ1-6; possibly TRBD1 for D (5 bases). The CDR3 length is 14 residues. V was pared by 8 bases and J by 7 bases, with 15 bases between. Germline CDR1 reads LNHDA; CDR2 reads SQIVND (reference sequence). The CDR3 loop is CASRGRNGNSPLHF. CDR3 nucleotides: TGTGCCAGTCGGGGCAGGAACGGGAATTCACCCCTCCACTTT.

The CDR3 spells CASSYGGHTEAFF. In DNA, the CDR3 is TGTGCCAGCAGTTACGGGGGACACACTGAAGCTTTCTTT. The V and J genes are TRBV6-6 and TRBJ1-1; D may be TRBD1 (5 bases). The CDR3 covers 13 residues. CDR1 MNHNY and CDR2 SVGAGI come from the germline V gene (reference sequence). V was shortened by 2 bases and J by 3 bases, with 7 bases between the two germline ends.

CDR3 bases: TGCGCCAGCAGTCGGACAGGGAGCACTGAAGCTTTCTTT. Its translation: CASSRTGSTEAFF. The chain joins TRBV4-1 to TRBJ1-1, with 8 bases lining up with TRBD1. From germline, CDR1 is MGHRA and CDR2 YSYEKL. V dropped 6 bases and J dropped 4; count of bases not matched to a gene: 4. This CDR3 has 13 residues.

This chain links TRBV5-1 with TRBJ2-3; D ambiguous. V dropped 7 bases and J dropped 7 bases, with 10 bases sitting between them. This CDR3 comprises 11 residues. The germline CDR1 and CDR2 sequences are SGHRS and YFSETQ. The DNA of the CDR3 is TGCGCCAGCGGTCTGGGTAATACGCAGTATTTT. It yields the protein CASGLGNTQYF.